The 19 T cell receptor beta chains listed next were all sequenced from one sample in a study of shared clonotypes between healthy human individuals. The repertoire was sequenced with immunoSEQ multiplex PCR; TCRdb's copy has only in-frame clones and lacks some. The sample includes some 2 million clones, approximately 95% of them seen just once. It was CD45RO-negative cells, positively selected for CCR7, that made up naive CD8 cells, with terminally differentiated effector memory CD45RA+ cells excluded. The sequencing input was naive CD8+ T cells sorted from blood. These TCRs come from a young man in good health.

The chain employs TRBV2 and TRBJ1-5; D gene uncertain. The CDR3 totals 15 residues. Germline lookup yields CDR1 SNHLY and CDR2 FYNNEI. Trimming took 2 bases from V and 4 from J, leaving 12 bases between them. In DNA form, the CDR3 reads TGTGCCAGCAGTGAAACTAGCCCCCTTAATCAGCCCCAGCATTTT. This encodes CASSETSPLNQPQHF.

CDR3 region: CASSLAGATNEKLFF. CDR3 in DNA: TGTGCCAGCAGCCTCGCTGGGGCGACTAATGAAAAACTGTTTTTT. The chain joins TRBV9 to TRBJ1-4; possibly TRBD1 for D (5 bases). The CDR3 contains 15 residues. V gave up 4 bases and J gave up 2 bases, with 12 bases separating them. Germline V gene lookup returns CDR1 SGDLS and CDR2 YYNGEE. The whole variable domain, filled in from reference TRBV9 and TRBJ1-4, reads DSGVTQTPKHLITATGQRVTLRCSPRSGDLSVYWYQQSLDQGLQFLIQYYNGEERAKGNILERFSAQQFPDLHSELNLSSLELGDSALYFCASSLAGATNEKLFFGSGTQLSVL.

A note on this clone: The same CDR3 can be traced to other DNA sequences in this sample. The rearrangement uses TRBV9 and TRBJ2-5; possible D gene TRBD2, 6 bases. V lost 0 bases and J 4 bases, leaving 7 bases between the germline ends. The CDR3 sequence is 13 residues long. The germline V gene encodes CDR1 SGDLS and CDR2 YYNGEE. The CDR3 here is CASSVVGGETQYF. CDR3 nucleotide sequence: TGTGCCAGCAGCGTAGTGGGAGGAGAGACCCAGTACTTC.

The rearrangement uses TRBV29-1 and TRBJ2-7; no reliable D call. The CDR3 has 14 residues. CDR1 is SQVTM and CDR2 is ANQGSEA in the germline V gene. The ends were cut back, 2 bases at V and 3 bases at J, with 14 bases in the middle. CDR3 region: CSVESPGLIYEQYF. DNA for the CDR3: TGCAGCGTTGAATCGCCGGGCCTCATCTACGAGCAGTACTTC.

CDR3 protein: CASSYRTGSGELFF. The CDR3 coding sequence is TGTGCCAGCAGTTACCGGACAGGGTCCGGGGAGCTGTTTTTT. V and J are TRBV6-5 and TRBJ2-2; 8 nucleotides line up with TRBD1. The V gene end was trimmed by 2 bases and the J gene end by 6 bases; junction bases not matched to a gene: 2. This CDR3 spans 14 amino acids. Germline V lookup: CDR1 MNHEY, CDR2 SVGAGI.

The chain is built from TRBV9 and TRBJ1-1; D remains ambiguous. This CDR3 region has 14 residues. CDR1 is SGDLS, CDR2 YYNGEE, per germline. V shed 0 bases and J shed 4 bases, with 10 bases lying between them. The CDR3 region is CASSVGWEGTEAFF. CDR3 nucleotides: TGTGCCAGCAGCGTAGGCTGGGAGGGCACTGAAGCTTTCTTT.

The chain is built from TRBV27 and TRBJ2-7; a weak D match, TRBD2 (6 bases). V lost 5 bases to trimming and J lost 3 bases, with 17 bases between them. Germline V lookup: CDR1 MNHEY, CDR2 SMNVEV (reference sequence). The CDR3 covers 15 residues. CDR3 loop: CASSPISGSYYEQYF. The CDR3, as DNA: TGTGCCAGCAGTCCTATAAGCGGGTCCTACTACGAGCAGTACTTC.

V and J are TRBV27 and TRBJ1-2, with TRBD1 matching over 8 bases. V was clipped by 3 bases and J by 3 bases; unmatched bases: 12. Germline V gives CDR1 MNHEY, CDR2 SMNVEV (reference sequence). The CDR3 is 17 residues long. CDR3: CASSFFAGQEDHYGYTF. The CDR3 DNA reads TGTGCCAGCAGTTTTTTTGCGGGACAGGAAGACCACTATGGCTACACCTTC.

The V gene is TRBV7-8, the J gene TRBJ2-3, with TRBD2 matching over 12 bases. After removal of 5 bases from V and 5 bases from J, the junction contained 2 bases not matched to a gene. This CDR3 is built from 14 residues. Germline V gives CDR1 SGHVS, CDR2 FQNEAQ. Written as DNA, the CDR3 is TGTGCCAGCAGCCGACTAGCGGGAGAAGATACGCAGTATTTT. This encodes CASSRLAGEDTQYF.

The V call is TRBV6-5, the J call TRBJ1-2, with 11 positions matching TRBD1. The junction had 6 bases not matched to a gene; V was cut back by 5 bases and J by 4 bases. The CDR3 has 15 residues. Germline V lookup: CDR1 MNHEY, CDR2 SVGAGI. The chain's CDR3 is CASSPGTGGGYGYTF. CDR3 sequence (DNA): TGTGCCAGCAGTCCCGGGACAGGGGGTGGCTATGGCTACACCTTC.

The chain employs TRBV4-2 and TRBJ1-4; D is perhaps TRBD1 (6 bases). V shed 0 bases and J shed 7 bases, with 15 bases lying between them. In germline, CDR1 is LGHNA, CDR2 YNFKEQ. The CDR3 has 16 amino acids. CDR3 protein: CASSQEFWGQTEKLFF. CDR3 bases: TGTGCCAGCAGCCAAGAATTTTGGGGGCAGACTGAAAAACTGTTTTTT.

The chain combines TRBV5-8 with TRBJ2-7; the match to TRBD1 covers 7 bases. CDR1 and CDR2 (germline): SGHTS, YDEGEE. CDR3 length: 12 residues. V was clipped by 3 bases and J by 6 bases; unmatched bases: 3. The CDR3 protein is CASSSPGGEQYF. The CDR3 coding sequence is TGTGCCAGCAGCTCACCAGGGGGCGAGCAGTACTTC.

The CDR3 sequence is CASSMGRGASNEKLFF. The CDR3 DNA sequence: TGCGCCAGCAGCATGGGAAGGGGGGCATCTAATGAAAAACTGTTTTTT. The V and J genes are TRBV4-1 and TRBJ1-4, with D perhaps matching TRBD1 (6 bases). The CDR3 runs 16 residues. Germline CDR1 is MGHRA and CDR2 is YSYEKL. V was clipped by 5 bases and J by 3 bases, with 16 bases between them.

CDR3 residues: CASSASWDASYEQYF. Here the CDR3 DNA reads TGTGCCAGCAGCGCGTCCTGGGACGCATCCTACGAGCAGTACTTC. The genes are TRBV9 and TRBJ2-7; D is perhaps TRBD1 or TRBD2 (5 bases each). The CDR3 is made up of 15 amino acids. Germline CDR1 and CDR2: SGDLS and YYNGEE. V was trimmed by 3 bases and J by 1 base, leaving 14 bases between them.

The chain joins TRBV7-9 to TRBJ2-5; TRBD2 agrees at 7 bases. Trimming removed 5 bases from V and 1 base from J; junction bases left unmatched: 10. The CDR3 covers 16 residues. Germline assignment: CDR1 SEHNR and CDR2 FQNEAQ (reference sequence). The DNA of the CDR3 is TGTGCCAGCAGCCTCCGGGACGGGGGGTTCCAAGAGACCCAGTACTTC. Its protein is CASSLRDGGFQETQYF.

The rearrangement uses TRBV6-1 and TRBJ2-7; 7 bases are shared with TRBD1. Germline V gene data show CDR1 as MNHNS and CDR2 as SASEGT. CDR3 size: 17 residues. V shed 2 bases and J 3 bases; nucleotides not matched to a gene: 13. As DNA, the CDR3 is TGTGCCAGCAGTGAACCCGACAGGGTATACTTCGTCTACGAGCAGTACTTC. It is translated as CASSEPDRVYFVYEQYF.

The chain uses TRBV7-8 and TRBJ2-7; no reliable D call. The V end lost 0 bases, the J end lost 3 bases, and 6 bases lay between the germline ends. The CDR3 is made up of 13 amino acids. Germline V CDR1 and CDR2: SGHVS, FQNEAQ. The CDR3 spells CASSLASVYEQYF. The CDR3 bases are TGTGCCAGCAGCTTAGCCTCCGTCTACGAGCAGTACTTC.

The chain uses TRBV19 and TRBJ1-1; 8 positions agree with TRBD1. The germline V gene has CDR1 LNHDA and CDR2 SQIVND (reference sequence). V shed 5 bases, J shed 4 bases, and the junction held 3 bases outside the gene matches. The CDR3 sequence is 13 residues long. CDR3 residues: CASSDRGSTEAFF. In DNA, the CDR3 is TGTGCCAGTAGTGACAGGGGTAGCACTGAAGCTTTCTTT.

The chain recombines TRBV19 with TRBJ2-1, with D unclear. CDR3 size: 14 residues. Trimming removed 6 bases at V and 0 bases at J, with 9 bases between. Per the germline V gene, CDR1 is LNHDA and CDR2 is SQIVND (reference sequence). The CDR3 spells CASSLMSSYNEQFF. The CDR3 DNA follows: TGTGCCAGTAGCCTTATGAGCTCCTACAATGAGCAGTTCTTC.